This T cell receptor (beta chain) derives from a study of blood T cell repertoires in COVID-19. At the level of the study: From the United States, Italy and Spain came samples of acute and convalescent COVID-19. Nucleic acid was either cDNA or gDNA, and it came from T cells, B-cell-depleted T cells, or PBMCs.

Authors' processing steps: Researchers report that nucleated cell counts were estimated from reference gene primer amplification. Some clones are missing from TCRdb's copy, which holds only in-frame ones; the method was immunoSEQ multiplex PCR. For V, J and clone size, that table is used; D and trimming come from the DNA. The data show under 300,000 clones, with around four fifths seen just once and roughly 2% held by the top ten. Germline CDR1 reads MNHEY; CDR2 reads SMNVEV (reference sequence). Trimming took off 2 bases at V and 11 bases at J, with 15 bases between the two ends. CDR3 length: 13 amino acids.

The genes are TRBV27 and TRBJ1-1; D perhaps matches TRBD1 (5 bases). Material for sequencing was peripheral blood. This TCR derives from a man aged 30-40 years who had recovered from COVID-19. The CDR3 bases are TGTGCCAGCAGTTTAGATGGGGCAGGCGCGGCTTTCTTT. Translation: CASSLDGAGAAFF.